This is a list of T cell receptor beta chains from one sample in a study of blood T cell repertoires in COVID-19. Repertoires were generated with immunoSEQ multiplex PCR, while TCRdb's copy carries only in-frame clones and drops some. The table has tens of thousands of clones, roughly nine tenths seen once. Material for sequencing was peripheral blood. These TCRs come from a woman in her 70s with active COVID-19. The CDR3 runs from the conserved cysteine through the conserved F or W. The D gene is left open where the match is weak. Clone size is shown for a subset of rows, as once, few, many or a class of expanded clone.

>TRBV2|.|TRBJ2-4|.
TGTGCCAGCAGTGTGGATCTAGCTCTAGCCAAAAACATTCAGTACTTC
CASSVDLALAKNIQYF
>TRBV10-3|TRBD1|TRBJ2-4|.
TGTGCCATCGGGACAGGGACGAACATTCAGTACTTC
CAIGTGTNIQYF
>TRBV4-2|.|TRBJ1-2|.
TGTGCCAGCAGCCAAGGGCAGTTGGAGAACTATGGCTACACCTTC
CASSQGQLENYGYTF
>TRBV29-1|.|TRBJ1-1|.
TGCAGCGGGGGACCCGCGGGGACTGAAGCTTTCTTT
CSGGPAGTEAFF
>TRBV23-1|TRBD2|TRBJ2-7|.
TGCGCCAGCCATACGACTAGCGGGGACTCCCATCACGAGCAGTACTTC
CASHTTSGDSHHEQYF
>TRBV11-2|.|TRBJ2-5|.
TGTGCCAGCAGCTTAGAAAGTCCCCGTGGCGGAACCCAGTACTTC
CASSLESPRGGTQYF
>TRBV7-3|.|TRBJ1-5|.
TGTGCCAGCAGCCCGCCCAGGTCCCCGCTGCATTTT
CASSPPRSPLHF
>TRBV7-2|.|TRBJ1-5|.
TGTGCCAGCAGCTTACGGGATGGGCCTCAGCCCCAGCATTTT
CASSLRDGPQPQHF
>TRBV7-3|TRBD1|TRBJ2-1|.
TGTGCCAGCAGCCCCACAGGGGGTGAGCAGTTCTTC
CASSPTGGEQFF
>TRBV29-1|.|TRBJ1-1|.
TGCAGCGGGGGGGCAGGGGCTTCCTACACTGAAGCTTTCTTT
CSGGAGASYTEAFF
>TRBV27|.|TRBJ1-2|.
TGTGCCAGCAGTTTATCCATGGGGGGGAACTATGGCTACACCTTC
CASSLSMGGNYGYTF
>TRBV6-5|.|TRBJ2-1|once
TGTGCCAGCAGTAATGACGGGAAGAATGAGCAGTTCTTC
CASSNDGKNEQFF
>TRBV10-3|TRBD2|TRBJ2-1|.
TGTGCCATAAAACCGGGACTAGCGGGATTGGAGCAGTTCTTC
CAIKPGLAGLEQFF
>TRBV5-5|TRBD1|TRBJ1-1|.
TGTGCCAGCAGCCAGGACAGGGGAGGTTACACTGAAGCTTTCTTT
CASSQDRGGYTEAFF
>TRBV6-6|.|TRBJ2-6|.
TGTGCCAGCAGTTACTCCCTGACTAGGATCGCCAACGTCCTGACTTTC
CASSYSLTRIANVLTF
>TRBV6-5|.|TRBJ2-3|.
TGTGCCAGCTTGGTAGCCTCGTCAGGGGCGACGCAGTATTTT
CASLVASSGATQYF
>TRBV25-1|TRBD1|TRBJ1-1|.
TGTGCCAGCAGTGAAGGTCCCGGGACAGGGTCGAACACTGAAGCTTTCTTT
CASSEGPGTGSNTEAFF
>TRBV6-5|TRBD1|TRBJ1-1|.
TGTGCCAGCAGTTACTCCGGGACAGGGGACACTGAAGCTTTCTTT
CASSYSGTGDTEAFF
>TRBV5-5|.|TRBJ2-5|.
TGTGCCAGCAGCCCACAGTACGGGGGAGAGACCCAGTACTTC
CASSPQYGGETQYF
>TRBV27|.|TRBJ1-5|.
TGTGCCAGCCGTACTCGGGGGGAACGGCAGCCCCAGCATTTT
CASRTRGERQPQHF
>TRBV5-6|.|TRBJ1-2|once
TGTGCCAGCAGCCGCGAGGCTAACTATGGCTACACCTTC
CASSREANYGYTF
>TRBV7-6|TRBD1|TRBJ2-5|.
TGTGCCAGCAGCTTGGGACAGGGAGGGAAAGAGACCCAGTACTTC
CASSLGQGGKETQYF
>TRBV6-4|.|TRBJ1-2|.
TGTGCCAGCAGTGACAGGGGGAAGGGCTACACCTTC
CASSDRGKGYTF
>TRBV5-5|.|TRBJ2-6|.
TGTGCCAGCAGCCAGCGGACAGACTCTGGGGCCAACGTCCTGACTTTC
CASSQRTDSGANVLTF
>TRBV9|TRBD2|TRBJ2-1|.
TGTGCCAGCAGCGTAGCGCGGGGGGTTGGGGGGCTTCATGAGCAGTTCTTC
CASSVARGVGGLHEQFF
>TRBV29-1|TRBD1|TRBJ1-2|.
TGCAGCGTAGATACAGGGGGCAACTATGGCTACACCTTC
CSVDTGGNYGYTF
>TRBV12-2|.|TRBJ2-4|.
TGTGCAAGTCGCTTTAGACAGGGGAAAGGGCTAGCCAAAAACATTCAGTACTTC
CASRFRQGKGLAKNIQYF
>TRBV6-5|.|TRBJ1-2|.
TGTGCCAGCAGGGCAGGTTCCTATGGCTACACCTTC
CASRAGSYGYTF
>TRBV28|.|TRBJ2-7|.
TGTGCCAGCAGTTATCCAGGAACCTACGAGCAGTACTTC
CASSYPGTYEQYF
>TRBV7-9|.|TRBJ2-1|.
TGTGCCAGCAGCTTAGGGGTGGGAGGCAGCAATGAGCAGTTCTTC
CASSLGVGGSNEQFF
>TRBV11-2|.|TRBJ2-1|.
TGTGCCAGCAGCTTAGCCGTAGGGGCAGGCGAGCAGTTCTTC
CASSLAVGAGEQFF
>TRBV3-1/TRBV3-2|TRBD2|TRBJ2-1|.
TGTGCCAGCAGCCAAGACGGCTATCGACTAGCGGGAGGTTACAATGAGCAGTTCTTC
CASSQDGYRLAGGYNEQFF
>TRBV24-1|TRBD1|TRBJ2-5|.
TGTGCCACCAGTGATTACAGGGGGCGCAGGGAGACCCAGTACTTC
CATSDYRGRRETQYF
>TRBV28|.|TRBJ1-1|.
TGTGCCAGCAGTTTGGACTATAGACTGAACACTGAAGCTTTCTTT
CASSLDYRLNTEAFF
>TRBV13|.|TRBJ1-1|.
TGTGCCAGCAGCTCGGACAGGAACACTGAAGCTTTCTTT
CASSSDRNTEAFF
>TRBV12-3/TRBV12-4|TRBD1|TRBJ2-5|.
TGTGCCAGCAGGCCGACAGGGGGGGAGACCCAGTACTTC
CASRPTGGETQYF
>TRBV5-1|.|TRBJ2-1|.
TGCGCCAGCAGCCTTGACTGGTCCAATGAGCAGTTCTTC
CASSLDWSNEQFF
>TRBV10-3|TRBD1|TRBJ2-7|.
TGTGCCATCAGTGAGACTACAGGGGATGCAACCTACGAGCAGTACTTC
CAISETTGDATYEQYF
>TRBV2|.|TRBJ1-1|.
TGTGCCAGCAGTGTTGAGGGAAGGGGGACTGAAGCTTTCTTT
CASSVEGRGTEAFF
>TRBV14|.|TRBJ1-1|.
TGTGCCAGCAGCCTCCTCCGGACACAGAACACTGAAGCTTTCTTT
CASSLLRTQNTEAFF
>TRBV27|TRBD1|TRBJ1-5|.
TGTGCCAGCAGTTTACAGGGGGGAAATCAGCCCCAGCATTTT
CASSLQGGNQPQHF
>TRBV5-5|TRBD1|TRBJ2-2|once
TGTGCCAGCAGCGCCGGGACAGGGGGCACCGGGGAGCTGTTTTTT
CASSAGTGGTGELFF
>TRBV28|.|TRBJ2-5|few
TGTGCCAGCAGTTTAGGACTAGCAGGGGGTAGGGAGACCCAGTACTTC
CASSLGLAGGRETQYF
>TRBV28|.|TRBJ2-1|.
TGTGCCAGCACCCCTAGCCCCAATTACAATGAGCAGTTCTTC
CASTPSPNYNEQFF
>TRBV2|.|TRBJ1-4|once
TGTGCCAGCAGTCCCCAGGGAACGGTCGAAAAACTGTTTTTT
CASSPQGTVEKLFF
>TRBV7-2|TRBD1|TRBJ2-7|.
TGTGCCAGCAGCTTAAAAGGCCAGGGGGGGACAGGGAATTACGAGCAGTACTTC
CASSLKGQGGTGNYEQYF
>TRBV4-1|TRBD1|TRBJ1-1|.
TGCGCCAGCAGCCAGTTACACTCCAGGGGGCTGAACACTGAAGCTTTCTTT
CASSQLHSRGLNTEAFF
>TRBV7-3|TRBD2|TRBJ2-1|once
TGTGCCAGCAGCACGCCGGGACGGACCGGGACTAGCGGGAGGAATGAGCAGTTCTTC
CASSTPGRTGTSGRNEQFF
>TRBV9|.|TRBJ2-5|.
TGTGCCAGCAGCGTAGGAAACAGGGATAGGGAGACCCAGTACTTC
CASSVGNRDRETQYF
>TRBV25-1|TRBD1|TRBJ1-5|.
TGTGCCAGCAGTAAAGGGACAGACGAAGGGCAGCCCCAGCATTTT
CASSKGTDEGQPQHF
>TRBV28|.|TRBJ2-1|few
TGTGCCAGCAGCAAAGGAGGGGGGGCCGCCTACAATGAGCAGTTCTTC
CASSKGGGAAYNEQFF
>TRBV18|.|TRBJ1-5|.
TGTGCCAGCTCACCACTGCCAGGGGCCAGCAATCAGCCCCAGCATTTT
CASSPLPGASNQPQHF
>TRBV28|.|TRBJ2-5|.
TGTGCCAGCAGTTTAATCCCGAGGGAGACCCAGTACTTC
CASSLIPRETQYF